The next 21 T cell receptor beta chains were all read from a single sample in a study of blood T cell repertoires in COVID-19. Using immunoSEQ multiplex PCR, the repertoire was profiled, and TCRdb retains in-frame clones only, with some absent. The top ten clones hold around an eighth of a sample with about 100,000 clones, around four fifths of them seen once. Material: peripheral blood. The receptor set was obtained from a man aged 50-60 years with active or convalescent COVID-19.

The chain is built from TRBV7-9 and TRBJ1-3, with 7 positions matching TRBD1. CDR1 SEHNR and CDR2 FQNEAQ come from the germline V gene (reference sequence). There are 14 residues in the CDR3. Trimming at V came to 5 bases and at J to 8 bases, leaving 9 bases not matched to a gene. The CDR3 coding sequence is TGTGCCAGCAGCCTTGACAGGGAGCTATACACCATATATTTT. It encodes CASSLDRELYTIYF.

V is TRBV6-5 and J is TRBJ1-2, with a possible D match to TRBD1 (5 bases). V lost 0 bases to trimming and J lost 7 bases, with 12 bases between them. This CDR3 is 14 amino acids long. The V gene's germline CDR1 is MNHEY and CDR2 SVGAGI. As DNA, the CDR3 is TGTGCCAGCAGTTACTCGACACGGGGGGTTGGCTACACCTTC. Amino acids: CASSYSTRGVGYTF.

V gene TRBV7-4 combines with J gene TRBJ2-1, with 10 bases aligning to TRBD2. The CDR3 runs to 18 residues. The V gene end was trimmed by 4 bases and the J gene end by 4 bases; junction bases not matched to a gene: 13. Per the germline V gene, CDR1 is SGHVT and CDR2 is SQSDAQ. CDR3 nucleotide sequence: TGTGCCAGCAGCTATTTTCTCCGTCTAGCGGGAGAATACAATGAGCAGTTCTTC. This translates into CASSYFLRLAGEYNEQFF. The whole variable domain, remainder taken from reference TRBV7-4 and TRBJ2-1, is GAGVSQSPRYKVAKRGRDVALRCDSISGHVTLYWYRQTLGQGSEVLTYSQSDAQRDKSGRPSGRFSAERPERSVSTLKIQRTEQGDSAVYLCASSYFLRLAGEYNEQFFGPGTRLTVL.

At least ten counts were recorded for this clone. Germline is not matched at one junction end, which may reflect a read error. The J gene is TRBJ2-1, the V gene TRBV7-3; 14 bases match TRBD2. Looked up from germline, CDR1 is SGHTA and CDR2 is FQGTGA. This CDR3 has 16 amino acids. In nucleotides, the CDR3 is TGTGCCAGCAGCGGACTAGCGGGAGGATCCTCCAATGAGCAGTTCTTC. Its translation is CASSGLAGGSSNEQFF.

The J gene is TRBJ1-1, the V gene TRBV19; D is unclear. V was trimmed by 3 bases and J by 1 base, leaving 9 bases between them. Germline V CDR1 and CDR2: LNHDA, SQIVND (reference sequence). The CDR3 covers 14 residues. The DNA of the CDR3 is TGTGCCAGTAGTATTGGCCCTTCGAACACTGAAGCTTTCTTT. Its translation: CASSIGPSNTEAFF.

The chain employs TRBV7-9 and TRBJ2-1; 8 bases agree with TRBD2. Germline values: CDR1 SEHNR, CDR2 FQNEAQ (reference sequence). This CDR3 contains 15 residues. V trimming: 3 bases; J trimming: 2 bases; junction bases outside the gene matches: 3. The CDR3 sequence: CASSFTSGPYNEQFF. DNA for the CDR3: TGTGCCAGCAGCTTTACTAGCGGACCCTACAATGAGCAGTTCTTC.

The chain couples TRBV24-1 to TRBJ2-7; 7 bases line up with TRBD1. There are 15 residues in the CDR3. Per germline, CDR1 KGHDR and CDR2 SFDVKD. The junction had 5 bases not matched to a gene; V was cut back by 2 bases and J by 2 bases. CDR3 region: CATSDSRDSPYEQYF. The CDR3 DNA follows: TGTGCCACCAGTGATTCCCGGGACAGTCCCTACGAGCAGTACTTC.

This rearrangement joins TRBV24-1 to TRBJ2-7; 13 nucleotides line up with TRBD2. V lost 4 bases, J lost 6 bases, and 11 bases stayed unmatched. The germline CDR1 and CDR2 sequences are KGHDR and SFDVKD. The CDR3 has 17 residues. In nucleotides, the CDR3 is TGTGCCACCAGTGACCCGGATGGGACTAGCGGGATGGGCGAGCAGTACTTC. Translated: CATSDPDGTSGMGEQYF.

The gene calls are TRBV7-9 and TRBJ1-5; D ambiguous. Germline CDR1 and CDR2: SEHNR and FQNEAQ (reference sequence). The CDR3 covers 13 residues. V shed 4 bases and J shed 5 bases, with 9 bases lying between them. CDR3 sequence (DNA): TGTGCCAGCAGCTCTAAAGGAGATCAGCCCCAGCATTTT. Its protein product is CASSSKGDQPQHF.

The chain combines TRBV13 with TRBJ2-2, with 9 bases that match TRBD1. The germline gives CDR1 PRHDT, CDR2 FYEKMQ (reference sequence). The CDR3 extends over 16 amino acids. V gave up 0 bases and J gave up 6 bases; unmatched junction bases: 5. CDR3 DNA: TGTGCCAGCAGCTTAGGGACAGGGGGATTTTCCGGGGAGCTGTTTTTT. It yields the protein CASSLGTGGFSGELFF. Together with reference TRBV13 and TRBJ2-2, the CDR3 gives the full variable domain: AAGVIQSPRHLIKEKRETATLKCYPIPRHDTVYWYQQGPGQDPQFLISFYEKMQSDKGSIPDRFSAQQFSDYHSELNMSSLELGDSALYFCASSLGTGGFSGELFFGEGSRLTVL.

This clone is a singleton in its sample. The chain joins TRBV2 to TRBJ2-4; D gene uncertain. V was shortened by 4 bases and J by 8 bases, with 9 bases between the two germline ends. The CDR3 loop spans 12 amino acids. Germline values: CDR1 SNHLY, CDR2 FYNNEI. CDR3 in DNA: TGTGCCAGCAGTGGACATATTGACATTCAGTACTTC. Translating it yields CASSGHIDIQYF.

The V gene is TRBV30, the J gene TRBJ2-1, with D possibly being TRBD1 (6 bases). The ends were cut back, 7 bases at V and 5 bases at J, with 15 bases in the middle. The germline CDR1 and CDR2 sequences are GTSNPN and SVGIG (reference sequence). The CDR3 covers 13 residues. CDR3 in amino acids: CASRTDLNNEQFF. Written as DNA, the CDR3 is TGTGCCTCACGGACAGATCTGAACAATGAGCAGTTCTTC.

V gene TRBV29-1 combines with J gene TRBJ1-4, with 8 bases aligning to TRBD1. Germline V gene sequence: CDR1 SQVTM, CDR2 ANQGSEA. The CDR3 extends over 15 amino acids. The trim removed 0 bases at V and 3 bases at J, leaving 3 bases unmatched. The CDR3 coding sequence is TGCAGCGTTGAAGACGGACAGGGCGCTAATGAAAAACTGTTTTTT. Translation gives CSVEDGQGANEKLFF.

The rearrangement uses TRBV5-1 and TRBJ2-5, with 7 bases identical to TRBD2. Germline V lookup: CDR1 SGHRS, CDR2 YFSETQ. CDR3 size: 12 residues. Trimming took 7 bases from V and 11 from J; bases not matched to a gene: 11. CDR3 nucleotide sequence: TGCGCCAGCCGGCGGGACGGGGAGGGTCAGTACTTC. It translates to CASRRDGEGQYF.

CDR3 sequence (DNA): TGTGCCAGCAGTTATGCGGGAGCCGAGCAGTACTTC. Translation gives CASSYAGAEQYF. The chain links TRBV6-2 or TRBV6-3 to TRBJ2-7; 7 bases are a match to TRBD2. J was trimmed by 6 bases and V by 3 bases; bases with no gene match: 2. The germline gives CDR1 MNHEY, CDR2 SVGEGT. The length of the CDR3 is 12 residues.

The chain uses TRBV2 and TRBJ1-4; maybe TRBD1 (6 bases). V lost 5 bases, J lost 7 bases, and 17 bases lay in between. Germline V gene sequence: CDR1 SNHLY, CDR2 FYNNEI. This CDR3 region has 15 residues. CDR3 coding DNA: TGTGCCAGCAGTCCCAAGGACAGCCCTTTTGAAAAACTGTTTTTT. The encoded protein is CASSPKDSPFEKLFF.

The chain employs TRBV6-5 and TRBJ1-2; D not resolved. Per the germline V gene, CDR1 is MNHEY and CDR2 is SVGAGI. There are 12 residues in the CDR3. V lost 7 bases to trimming and J lost 4 bases, with 10 bases between them. Written as DNA, the CDR3 is TGTGCCAGCAACCAGGCTTTCTATGGCTACACCTTC. It specifies CASNQAFYGYTF.

CDR3 amino acids: CASSLGQGGYYGYTF. The CDR3 DNA follows: TGTGCCAGCAGCTTAGGGCAGGGGGGTTACTATGGCTACACCTTC. This chain links TRBV5-4 with TRBJ1-2, with 7 bases aligning to TRBD1. Trimming cost V 2 bases and J 3 bases; bases outside gene matches: 7. The CDR3 loop spans 15 amino acids. Germline V gene lookup returns CDR1 SGHNT and CDR2 YYREEE (reference sequence).

This clone has only a few counts. The chain has TRBV9 and TRBJ1-2; 9 bases line up with TRBD1. V dropped 4 bases and J dropped 8; count of bases not matched to a gene: 3. The CDR3 sequence is 12 residues long. The germline V gene encodes CDR1 SGDLS and CDR2 YYNGEE. CDR3 protein: CASSSGTGGYTF. The CDR3 bases are TGTGCCAGCAGCTCGGGGACAGGGGGCTACACCTTC.

This chain joins TRBV5-3 and TRBJ1-4, with 7 nucleotides matching TRBD1. TRBV5-3 is marked as an open reading frame, function uncertain. The V and J ends lost 4 bases and 7 bases, in that order; junction bases with no gene match: 10. The CDR3 sequence is 15 residues long. The CDR3 coding sequence is TGTGCCAGAAGCCTGACGACAGGGTCTAGTGAAAAACTGTTTTTT. It specifies CARSLTTGSSEKLFF.

V gene TRBV9 combines with J gene TRBJ2-7; 11 bases align to TRBD1. The CDR3 is 15 amino acids. CDR1 and CDR2 (germline): SGDLS, YYNGEE. V lost 3 bases and J lost 2; bases outside the gene matches: 4. CDR3 sequence: CASSGGDRGAYEQYF. DNA for the CDR3: TGTGCCAGCAGCGGAGGGGACAGGGGGGCCTACGAGCAGTACTTC.